The clone carrying this T cell receptor beta chain has just one count. No antigen is known for it. This sample also contains other DNA sequences that code for the same CDR3. The sample originates from a study of shared clonotypes between healthy human individuals. Findings and limits, study-wide: Shared clonotypes: about 4.6% naive CD4, around 3.5% naive CD8, under 2.5% memory CD4, over 0.3% memory CD8. Donors were few, which limited the genetic and exposure-history diversity represented.

The CDR3 has 13 amino acids. In germline, CDR1 is SGHTA, CDR2 FQGNSA. Trimming took off 1 base at V and 0 bases at J, with 3 bases between the two ends. Profiling relied on immunoSEQ multiplex PCR, and the TCRdb table lists in-frame clones only, not all of them. The sample contains 2,500,000 or so clones, roughly 92% of which appear only once. V is TRBV7-2 and J is TRBJ1-1; D unresolved. Sequenced input: naive CD4+ T cells from PBMCs. This sample's subset: CD45RA+ positively selected. The TCR sequence derives from a man between 18 and 29 years old in good health. Some clones in this sample may be carry-over from other donors' samples. CDR3: CASSLVLNTEAFF. The DNA for the CDR3 is TGTGCCAGCAGCTTAGTGTTGAACACTGAAGCTTTCTTT.